These T cell receptor beta chains were read from a single sample in a study of blood T cell repertoires in COVID-19. Libraries were prepared by immunoSEQ multiplex PCR; TCRdb keeps only in-frame clonotypes and omits some of them. The data show approximately 210,000 clones, about nine tenths seen once. The source material was peripheral blood. Receptors were obtained from a man aged 35-49 years with acute or convalescent COVID-19. The CDR3 runs from the conserved cysteine through the conserved F or W. D genes are given only for firm matches. Some rows mark clone size as missing; the rest say once, few, many or name a class of expanded clone.

d_gene	j_gene	abundance	v_gene	CDR3aa	CDR3nt
TRBD1	TRBJ1-5	NA	TRBV2	CASSPWTGVYSNQPQHF	TGTGCCAGCAGTCCCTGGACAGGGGTTTATAGCAATCAGCCCCAGCATTTT
NA	TRBJ2-3	NA	TRBV30	CAWSPALPGATDTQYF	TGTGCCTGGAGTCCGGCCTTACCAGGGGCCACAGATACGCAGTATTTT
NA	TRBJ1-3	NA	TRBV28	CASSPGSHSGNTIYF	TGTGCCAGCAGCCCAGGAAGCCACTCTGGAAACACCATATATTTT
NA	TRBJ1-6	NA	TRBV18	CASSPSQGTNSPLHF	TGTGCCAGCTCACCATCCCAGGGGACCAATTCACCCCTCCACTTT
NA	TRBJ2-7	NA	TRBV7-9	CASSPVGHYEQYF	TGTGCCAGCAGCCCAGTTGGGCACTACGAGCAGTACTTC
NA	TRBJ1-1	once	TRBV3-1/TRBV3-2	CASSLRDTLGAFF	TGTGCCAGCAGCCTACGGGACACCCTAGGAGCTTTCTTT
TRBD2	TRBJ2-3	once	TRBV29-1	CSVEVSGGGTDTQYF	TGCAGCGTTGAAGTCTCCGGGGGGGGCACAGATACGCAGTATTTT
NA	TRBJ2-3	NA	TRBV5-1	CASSLKTVPSTDTQYF	TGCGCCAGCAGCTTGAAGACAGTCCCTAGCACAGATACGCAGTATTTT
NA	TRBJ1-3	NA	TRBV11-2	CASSSSGGNTIYF	TGTGCCAGCAGCTCCTCCGGTGGAAACACCATATATTTT
NA	TRBJ2-1	NA	TRBV5-1	CASSSRVDNEQFF	TGCGCCAGCAGCTCCCGAGTCGACAATGAGCAGTTCTTC
NA	TRBJ2-3	few	TRBV6-5	CASSYSSGLDTQYF	TGTGCCAGCAGTTACTCGTCAGGGCTAGATACGCAGTATTTT
TRBD1	TRBJ2-7	NA	TRBV27	CASRTRDSPLEQYF	TGTGCCAGCAGAACCCGGGACAGCCCCCTCGAGCAGTACTTC
NA	TRBJ1-2	NA	TRBV5-4	CASSLDSGSYGYTF	TGTGCCAGCAGCTTGGACAGTGGGAGCTATGGCTACACCTTC
NA	TRBJ2-7	NA	TRBV6-5	CASRTGTPSSYEQYF	TGTGCCAGCAGGACCGGGACACCGAGCTCCTACGAGCAGTACTTC
NA	TRBJ1-5	NA	TRBV28	CASSSPVVGNQPQHF	TGTGCCAGCAGTTCTCCGGTGGTAGGCAATCAGCCCCAGCATTTT
NA	TRBJ2-5	NA	TRBV3-1/TRBV3-2	CASSQDAEETQYF	TGTGCCAGCAGCCAAGATGCAGAAGAGACCCAGTACTTC
NA	TRBJ1-2	NA	TRBV5-1	CASTPDPGANYGYTF	TGCGCCAGCACCCCTGACCCGGGGGCTAACTATGGCTACACCTTC
NA	TRBJ2-7	once	TRBV7-8	CASSPRDYEQYF	TGTGCCAGCAGCCCGCGGGACTACGAGCAGTACTTC
NA	TRBJ2-6	NA	TRBV19	CASNPTRYSGANVLTF	TGTGCCAGTAACCCTACCAGGTACTCTGGGGCCAACGTCCTGACTTTC
NA	TRBJ1-5	once	TRBV9	CASSVGGSNQPQHF	TGTGCCAGCAGCGTGGGGGGGTCCAATCAGCCCCAGCATTTT
TRBD2	TRBJ2-3	NA	TRBV28	CASSFPGGGTDTQYF	TGTGCCAGCAGTTTTCCTGGGGGGGGCACAGATACGCAGTATTTT
TRBD1	TRBJ1-4	NA	TRBV5-1	CASSLGPTGALGATNEKLFF	TGCGCCAGCAGCTTGGGACCGACAGGGGCCCTAGGGGCAACTAATGAAAAACTGTTTTTT
NA	TRBJ2-2	few	TRBV4-1	CASSRSPGSGELFF	TGCGCCAGCAGCCGAAGCCCGGGGAGCGGGGAGCTGTTTTTT